The TCR beta chain under discussion was sequenced for a study of blood T cell repertoires in COVID-19 (dated by TCRdb to between 2020 and 2021). General notes on the study: Collaborator samples came from the United States, Italy and Spain and covered acute and convalescent phases of COVID-19. The material from the prospective study consisted of cDNA or gDNA derived from T cells, B-cell-depleted T cells, or PBMCs. The dataset comprised deeply sampled blood TCRbeta repertoires from subjects exposed to, actively infected with, or recovered from COVID-19. The repertoires were made available in a free public database intended to serve as a resource for research on the immune response to SARS-CoV-2. The samples were drawn from two sources: the first 160 participants of the ongoing ImmuneRACE study, and over 950 subjects contributed by 6 global collaborators. Sample metadata almost always included a de-identified subject ID, COVID-19 status, age in years and sex. Where available, HLA class I and class II types were obtained from metadata supplied by the sample provider rather than from assay-based typing. Broad study findings and their caveats: The amount of clinical and demographic metadata varied by source and participant and was provided uncurated.

Remarks on this clone: Its antigen is not yet known. No much larger clone exists at a distance of one base, and base qualities are not known.

TCRbeta CDR3 regions were amplified from genomic DNA using the immunoSEQ Assay, a bias-controlled multiplex PCR. Processing in the source paper ran as follows. Nucleated cell counts per sample were estimated from amplification of reference gene primers within the assay. Sequence reads were collapsed and filtered to measure the absolute abundance of every unique TCRbeta CDR3 rearrangement. Productive Simpson clonality was computed per sample as the square root of Simpson's diversity index over productive rearrangements. What TCRdb holds here is the immuneACCESS table cut down to in-frame rearrangements. Part of the clones is not present; checked against another copy, under half of the missing clones reflect an unresolved V gene, and the others are unexplained. The DNA gave D and trimming, while V, J and clone size come from that table. For this sample the table gives approximately 160,000 clones, of which around 85% were detected only once. Approximately 11% of the sample comes from the top ten.

Whole blood was collected in K2EDTA tubes by collaborating institutions according to the institutions' own protocols. For TCRbeta analysis, collaborator samples were shipped as frozen whole blood, as isolated PBMCs, or as DNA extracted from either sample type. The CDR3 runs 17 amino acids, cysteine and phenylalanine included. The entry retains the CDR3 DNA only, 51 bases that are in frame from base 1. The junction shows trimming of 0 bases on V and 4 bases on J, and the gene matches do not reach 7 bases of it. CDR1 is given as LGHDT and CDR2 as YNNKEL, both from the germline V gene (reference sequence).

The chain couples TRBV3-1 (or the pseudogene TRBV3-2) to TRBJ1-1; TRBD1 lines up with 11 middle nucleotides. This receptor was obtained from a man aged 55 to 69 with active or convalescent COVID-19. Sequencing input: peripheral blood. This receptor carries the CDR3 CASSQDFGQGAGTEAFF. The nucleotide sequence is given as TGTGCCAGCAGCCAAGACTTCGGACAGGGGGCGGGCACTGAAGCTTTCTTT.